This TCR beta chain was documented in a study of T cell changes during pregnancy in multiple sclerosis. The method was immunoSEQ multiplex PCR; TCRdb's version includes in-frame clones alone and lacks a portion of them. The table lists tens of thousands of clones, about 92% of them singletons, with just under 0.2% in the top ten. This sample comprised CD4+ T cells from peripheral blood mononuclear cells, obtained in the second trimester of pregnancy. This sequence originates from a female donor with multiple sclerosis, enrolled in a pregnancy study.

This CDR3 is CASSLAQGLTEAFF. The CDR3 nucleotides read TGCGCCAGCAGCTTGGCCCAGGGTTTGACTGAAGCTTTCTTT. The chain uses TRBV5-1 and TRBJ1-1, with D perhaps TRBD1 (5 bases). There are 14 residues in the CDR3. V was trimmed by 0 bases and J by 5 bases, leaving 11 bases between them. Per germline, CDR1 SGHRS and CDR2 YFSETQ.